The following is a TCR beta chain sequence with its context. The sample belongs to a study of blood T cell repertoires in COVID-19. About the study: Material from acute and convalescent COVID-19 was sourced from the United States, Italy and Spain.

Each participant's cohort was designated according to participant-reported clinical history. Two consecutive negative NP/OP PCR tests, clearance, or resolved symptoms defined Cohort 3 recovery. Per the study methods: Nucleated cell counts were estimated from reference gene primer amplification. Using immunoSEQ multiplex PCR, the repertoire was profiled, and TCRdb retains in-frame clones only, with some absent. V, J and clone size are those of that table, while D and trimming were read from the DNA. In the table there are about 320,000 clones, 70% to 90% of which are singletons. Germline CDR1 and CDR2: LGHNT and FRNRAP. Trimming removed 6 bases at V and 5 bases at J, with 16 bases between. There are 14 residues in the CDR3.

This TCR was recovered from a woman aged 25 to 39 who had recovered from COVID-19. The sequenced sample was PBMCs or T cells enriched from blood (not recorded which). The chain uses TRBV12-5 and TRBJ1-1; D unclear. Here the CDR3 DNA reads TGTGCTAGTGGGCGGGGAGACATTGGGACTGAAGCTTTCTTT. This sequence encodes CASGRGDIGTEAFF.